Shown below are 12 T cell receptor beta chains from a single sample sequenced in a study of technical replicates of blood from a handful of donors. Assay: immunoSEQ multiplex PCR; the TCRdb copy retains only in-frame clones and omits some. Among fewer than 95,000 clones, about 94% were seen once, and the ten largest hold 0.26%. Sequencing was performed on T cells isolated from PBMCs. The receptors shown here come from a human donor in good health.

V and J are TRBV5-1 and TRBJ2-7, with 7 bases that match TRBD1. Per the germline V gene, CDR1 is SGHRS and CDR2 is YFSETQ. The length of the CDR3 is 13 residues. Trimming cost V 0 bases and J 5 bases; bases outside gene matches: 2. CDR3 DNA: TGCGCCAGCAGCTTGGCAGGGGGAAACGAGCAGTACTTC. Its translation: CASSLAGGNEQYF.

The V and J genes are TRBV4-1 and TRBJ2-2; 11 bases align to TRBD1. The V segment lost 4 bases and the J segment 6 bases; nucleotides outside the gene matches: 7. The CDR3 runs to 16 residues. Per germline, CDR1 MGHRA and CDR2 YSYEKL. The CDR3 nucleotides read TGCGCCAGCAGCCTCATAGGGACAGGGGGTTCCGGGGAGCTGTTTTTT. This codes for CASSLIGTGGSGELFF.

V gene TRBV11-2 combines with J gene TRBJ2-7; D is perhaps TRBD1 (6 bases). The CDR3 spans 17 residues. CDR1 is SGHAT, CDR2 FQNNGV, per germline. Trimming removed 0 bases from V and 4 bases from J, with 19 bases in between. The CDR3 here is CASSLDSGMDSGYEQYF. As DNA, the CDR3 is TGTGCCAGCAGCTTAGATTCCGGCATGGACAGTGGTTACGAGCAGTACTTC.

This chain links TRBV6-4 with TRBJ2-1, with a tentative D call TRBD1 (6 bases). The CDR3 has 14 residues. The V end lost 6 bases, the J end lost 5 bases, and 14 bases lay between the germline ends. Germline CDR1 reads MRHNA; CDR2 reads SNTAGT. DNA for the CDR3: TGTGCCAGCAGCGCTACAGGGTTTCACAATGAGCAGTTCTTC. Amino acids: CASSATGFHNEQFF.

The gene calls are TRBV13 and TRBJ1-5; 10 bases agree with TRBD1. This CDR3 has 16 residues. V trimming: 5 bases; J trimming: 2 bases; junction bases outside the gene matches: 6. From germline, CDR1 is PRHDT and CDR2 FYEKMQ (reference sequence). This CDR3 is CASSKRTGGRNQPQHF. CDR3 nucleotides: TGTGCCAGCAGCAAAAGGACAGGGGGGCGCAATCAGCCCCAGCATTTT.

The rearrangement links TRBV19 to TRBJ1-2; D not certain. There are 13 residues in the CDR3. The V gene lost 5 bases and the J gene lost 2 bases, with 9 bases spanning the gap. Germline CDR1 LNHDA, CDR2 SQIVND (reference sequence). The CDR3 loop is CASSLAGNYGYTF. DNA for the CDR3: TGTGCCAGTAGTTTGGCGGGGAACTATGGCTACACCTTC.

V and J are TRBV7-6 and TRBJ1-4; TRBD1 might be the D (5 bases). Germline V gene lookup returns CDR1 SGHVS and CDR2 FNYEAQ. Trimming left V 1 base short and J 11 bases short, with 14 bases between. This CDR3 contains 14 residues. The CDR3 region is CASSLEGWEGKLFF. As DNA, the CDR3 is TGTGCCAGCAGCTTAGAGGGGTGGGAAGGGAAACTGTTTTTT.

This chain links TRBV13 with TRBJ1-6; 9 bases align to TRBD1. Unmatched junction bases numbered 11, after V lost 10 bases and J lost 13 bases. Germline V CDR1 and CDR2: PRHDT, FYEKMQ (reference sequence). The CDR3 covers 13 residues. CDR3 in amino acids: CATSSDRGVPLHF. The CDR3 nucleotides are TGTGCCACCTCTTCGGACAGGGGAGTTCCCCTCCACTTT. The full variable domain, in which reference TRBV13 and TRBJ1-6 provide the parts outside the CDR3, is AAGVIQSPRHLIKEKRETATLKCYPIPRHDTVYWYQQGPGQDPQFLISFYEKMQSDKGSIPDRFSAQQFSDYHSELNMSSLELGDSALYFCATSSDRGVPLHFGNGTRLTVT.

J is TRBJ2-2 and V is TRBV14, with TRBD2 matching over 9 bases. Germline lookup yields CDR1 SGHDN and CDR2 FVKESK. The CDR3 covers 13 residues. V gave up 2 bases and J gave up 15 bases; unmatched junction bases: 7. CDR3 amino acids: CASSQFASGKVFF. As DNA, the CDR3 is TGTGCCAGCAGCCAATTCGCTAGCGGGAAGGTGTTTTTT.

The chain carries TRBV29-1 and TRBJ1-4; TRBD1 is a possible D gene (6 bases). The germline V and J ends were trimmed by 3 bases and 4 bases, with 6 bases remaining between them. Looked up from germline, CDR1 is SQVTM and CDR2 is ANQGSEA. CDR3 length equals 12 residues. The CDR3 sequence: CSVDRGNEKLFF. CDR3 bases: TGCAGCGTTGACAGGGGTAATGAAAAACTGTTTTTT.

The count of this clone is one. The chain couples TRBV4-1 to TRBJ2-3; the match to TRBD2 covers 15 bases. The CDR3 contains 16 residues. CDR1 and CDR2 from the germline V gene are MGHRA and YSYEKL. The V segment lost 11 bases and the J segment 0 bases; nucleotides outside the gene matches: 6. CDR3 sequence: CASGTSGGLSTDTQYF. In DNA, the CDR3 is TGCGCCTCGGGGACTAGCGGGGGGCTCAGCACAGATACGCAGTATTTT.

The rearrangement joins TRBV5-1 to TRBJ2-3; D perhaps matches TRBD2 (5 bases). Per germline, CDR1 SGHRS and CDR2 YFSETQ. CDR3 length: 14 residues. Trimming stripped 2 bases from V and 4 bases from J, with 11 bases between. The CDR3 nucleotides are TGCGCCAGCAGCTTTTTCGGGATGGCAGATACGCAGTATTTT. It is translated as CASSFFGMADTQYF. Together with reference TRBV5-1 and TRBJ2-3, the CDR3 gives the full variable domain: KAGVTQTPRYLIKTRGQQVTLSCSPISGHRSVSWYQQTPGQGLQFLFEYFSETQRNKGNFPGRFSGRQFSNSRSEMNVSTLELGDSALYLCASSFFGMADTQYFGPGTRLTVL.